Below are 15 T cell receptor beta chains sequenced from a single sample in a study of shared clonotypes between healthy human individuals. Method: immunoSEQ multiplex PCR; TCRdb's copy keeps in-frame clones and lacks some. The data contain over a million clones, roughly 97% of them singletons. Material: naive CD4+ T cells sorted from blood. This sample's subset: CD45RA+ positively selected. The receptor source for this set is a man under 40 in good health.

The chain is built from TRBV5-4 and TRBJ2-1; D uncertain. The CDR3 has 14 residues. Per germline, CDR1 SGHNT and CDR2 YYREEE (reference sequence). V lost 1 base and J lost 6, with 11 bases in between. The CDR3 loop reads CASSLIEVGNEQFF. DNA of the CDR3: TGTGCCAGCAGCTTGATCGAAGTAGGCAATGAGCAGTTCTTC.

This chain links TRBV6-5 with TRBJ2-3, with 10 positions matching TRBD2. The junction had 3 bases not matched to a gene; V was cut back by 6 bases and J by 3 bases. Germline values: CDR1 MNHEY, CDR2 SVGAGI. CDR3 length: 14 amino acids. CDR3 DNA: TGTGCCAGCAGGGAGGGACTAGCGACAGATACGCAGTATTTT. This gives the protein CASREGLATDTQYF.

This chain uses TRBV7-2 with TRBJ1-1, with D unclear. V was shortened by 1 base and J by 11 bases, with 11 bases between the two germline ends. CDR3 size: 12 residues. Germline CDR1 is SGHTA and CDR2 is FQGNSA. The chain's CDR3 is CASSLVGFAAFF. Here the CDR3 DNA reads TGTGCCAGCAGCTTAGTAGGTTTCGCGGCTTTCTTT.

The chain employs TRBV9 and TRBJ2-7, with D perhaps given as TRBD1 or TRBD2 (6 bases each). V lost 2 bases to trimming and J lost 11 bases, with 17 bases between them. The CDR3 is made up of 13 amino acids. CDR1 and CDR2 from the germline V gene are SGDLS and YYNGEE. The CDR3 coding sequence is TGTGCCAGCAGCGTTCTTGGAGGGGGACTGAAGTACTTC. Residues: CASSVLGGGLKYF.

This sequence joins TRBV5-4 and TRBJ2-3; TRBD2 matches at 13 bases. From germline, CDR1 is SGHNT and CDR2 YYREEE (reference sequence). The CDR3 is 18 residues long. Trimming cost V 2 bases and J 2 bases; bases outside gene matches: 8. The CDR3 coding sequence is TGTGCCAGCAGCTTACCGGGACTAGCGGGATCTCCCACAGATACGCAGTATTTT. This gives the protein CASSLPGLAGSPTDTQYF.

The V call is TRBV10-3, the J call TRBJ2-5; unclear D gene. With 0 bases removed from V and 8 bases from J, the gap between germline ends came to 7 bases. Germline values: CDR1 ENHRY, CDR2 SYGVKD. This CDR3 contains 12 residues. CDR3 in DNA: TGTGCCATCAGTGAGTCTTATTTAACCCAGTACTTC. Translation gives CAISESYLTQYF.

The rearrangement joins TRBV5-5 to TRBJ1-1, with D possibly TRBD1 on 6 matching bases. The CDR3 is made up of 13 amino acids. V lost 4 bases and J lost 3, with 10 bases in between. Germline CDR1 SGHKS, CDR2 YYEKEE (reference sequence). The CDR3 DNA sequence: TGTGCCAGCAGCAGAGGGGGAGACACTGAAGCTTTCTTT. This codes for CASSRGGDTEAFF.

The chain joins TRBV7-9 to TRBJ2-7; maybe TRBD2 (5 bases). The ends were cut back, 1 base at V and 5 bases at J, with 9 bases in the middle. Germline V gene lookup returns CDR1 SEHNR and CDR2 FQNEAQ (reference sequence). The CDR3 extends over 13 amino acids. The DNA of the CDR3 is TGTGCCAGCAGCTTAGGGGGAGTTAACGAGCAGTACTTC. As protein: CASSLGGVNEQYF.

V and J are TRBV4-1 and TRBJ2-7; the match to TRBD2 covers 8 bases. Per the germline V gene, CDR1 is MGHRA and CDR2 is YSYEKL. The V gene end was trimmed by 1 base and the J gene end by 2 bases; junction bases not matched to a gene: 7. CDR3 length: 16 amino acids. The CDR3 coding sequence is TGCGCCAGCAGCCAAGTGCCAGCGGGAGAACCCTACGAGCAGTACTTC. The encoded protein is CASSQVPAGEPYEQYF.

The rearrangement uses TRBV21-1 and TRBJ2-7; TRBD1, the D gene given by the table, was not confirmed from the DNA. TRBV21-1 is noted as a pseudogene. This CDR3 spans 14 amino acids. CDR3 amino acids: CASRPRTGSYEQYF. For the CDR3, the DNA is TGTGCCAGCAGACCTAGGACAGGGTCCTACGAGCAGTACTTC.

The chain joins TRBV2 to TRBJ2-1; 13 bases agree with TRBD2. CDR3 length equals 13 residues. Germline V gene sequence: CDR1 SNHLY, CDR2 FYNNEI. With 10 bases clipped from V and 9 bases from J, the junction kept 6 bases outside the gene matches. CDR3 nucleotide sequence: TGTGCCACCACTAGCGGGAGGGCCCTTGAGCAGTTCTTC. This encodes CATTSGRALEQFF.

The chain is built from TRBV7-9 and TRBJ2-5, with D unresolved. The V end lost 1 base, the J end lost 4 bases, and 10 bases lay between the germline ends. Germline V CDR1 and CDR2: SEHNR, FQNEAQ (reference sequence). The CDR3 has 14 amino acids. CDR3 in amino acids: CASSLGHSGETQYF. CDR3 sequence (DNA): TGTGCCAGCAGCTTAGGCCACTCGGGAGAGACCCAGTACTTC.

This chain uses TRBV5-6 with TRBJ2-5, with D possibly being TRBD1 or TRBD2 (5 bases each). Germline values: CDR1 SGHDT, CDR2 YYEEEE. The CDR3 covers 14 residues. V gave up 1 base and J gave up 2 bases, with 9 bases separating them. CDR3 sequence reads: CASSLRDVQETQYF. Written as DNA, the CDR3 is TGTGCCAGCAGCTTGAGGGACGTTCAAGAGACCCAGTACTTC. Supplemented by reference TRBV5-6 and TRBJ2-5, the full variable domain reads DAGVTQSPTHLIKTRGQQVTLRCSPKSGHDTVSWYQQALGQGPQFIFQYYEEEERQRGNFPDRFSGHQFPNYSSELNVNALLLGDSALYLCASSLRDVQETQYFGPGTRLLVL.

CDR3 bases: TGCGCCAGCACCCTTGTTGGGGGAATAGCCAAAAACATTCAGTACTTC. Protein sequence: CASTLVGGIAKNIQYF. This rearrangement joins TRBV5-1 to TRBJ2-4; D is tentatively TRBD1 or TRBD2 (5 bases each). Deletions cut 6 bases from V and 0 bases from J, with 16 bases between. In germline, CDR1 is SGHRS, CDR2 YFSETQ. The CDR3 runs 16 residues.

The genes are TRBV11-2 and TRBJ2-1; possible D gene TRBD1, 6 bases. V was clipped by 4 bases and J by 8 bases, with 12 bases between them. Germline CDR1 SGHAT, CDR2 FQNNGV. There are 13 residues in the CDR3. CDR3 sequence (DNA): TGTGCCAGCAGCTCCCAGGGGTTCGATGAGCAGTTCTTC. As protein: CASSSQGFDEQFF.